This T cell receptor (beta chain) came from a study of T cell repertoires in cytomegalovirus infection. For the study at large: Indicated by public TCR beta signatures were CMV infection and matching HLA type.

As regards this clonotype: Antigen unknown.

In TCRdb, the reads were re-called with MiXCR into one record per CDR3 protein. The data hold some 440,000 distinct CDR3 sequences, with roughly 31% observed a single time. J was trimmed by 6 bases and V by 1 base; bases with no gene match: 7. The CDR3 totals 15 residues. Looked up from germline, CDR1 is SGHNT and CDR2 is YYREEE (reference sequence). Points from the study as a whole: Predominance within the ex vivo response was attributable to HLA-C-restricted CMV-specific TCR beta clonotypes. Cumulated frequencies of public TCR beta families served to identify carriers of CMV plus the relevant HLA.

The sequence derives from a human donor in good health (CMV status not recorded). Some clones in this sample may be carry-over from other donors' samples. Sequencing input: PBMCs. The rearrangement links TRBV5-4 to TRBJ2-3; TRBD2 agrees at 8 bases. The CDR3 loop is CASSLSVASGDTQYF. CDR3 sequence (DNA): TGTGCCAGCAGCTTGTCGGTAGCTAGCGGGGATACGCAGTATTTT.